This T cell receptor beta chain is from a study of blood T cells in healthy people across ages. Whole-study findings and limits: It was the long-lived donors that had more naive CD4+ cells and higher diversity than aged donors. Getting older went along with TCR beta diversity per million T cells dropping roughly linearly.

About this clonotype: The target antigen is unknown.

Roughly 9.8 milliliters of peripheral blood were drawn from each donor. A J-beta primer mix and a sample-barcoded 5' primer were used in a second PCR of about 7 to 12 cycles. Every cDNA molecule bore a tag from a template-switch adaptor containing 12 random nucleotides. From the 5' RACE reads, TCRdb called clonotypes with MiXCR, one entry per CDR3 protein. The data contain about 970,000 distinct CDR3 sequences, roughly 51% of them seen just once; the ten biggest clones take up roughly 23%. With 6 bases clipped from V and 4 bases from J, the junction kept 11 bases outside the gene matches. The CDR3 is 15 residues long.

Specimen: blood. The TCR sequence derives from a woman aged 55-75 years in good health. This chain uses TRBV12-3 or TRBV12-4 with TRBJ2-7; 8 positions agree with TRBD1. CDR3 coding DNA: TGTGCCAGCAGCCCTGATGACAGGGGCCCTTACGAGCAGTACTTC. This codes for CASSPDDRGPYEQYF.